This T cell receptor (beta chain) was documented in a study of blood T cell repertoires in COVID-19. About the study: Sources were T cells, B-cell-depleted T cells, or PBMCs; the material itself was cDNA or gDNA.

Trimming cost V 4 bases and J 7 bases; bases outside gene matches: 3. The germline V gene has CDR1 SGHVS and CDR2 FQNEAQ. The CDR3 extends over 14 amino acids. Libraries were prepared by immunoSEQ multiplex PCR; TCRdb keeps only in-frame clonotypes and omits some of them. There are roughly 120,000 clones in the sample; roughly 88% occur only once, and around 5% lies in the top ten. The specimen was peripheral blood. This rearrangement joins TRBV7-8 to TRBJ1-6; 8 bases fit TRBD1. The TCR comes from a human donor in a cohort sampled during active COVID-19. The CDR3 DNA is TGTGCCAGCAGCTCCGACAGGGGAAATTCACCCCTCCACTTT. Translation gives CASSSDRGNSPLHF.